This T cell receptor beta chain was sequenced in a study of metastatic and nonmetastatic thyroid tumors. For the study at large: It was across blood and tumor or nodule tissue from malignant and benign thyroid patients that repertoires were compared. Study-wide results and caveats: Significantly greater TCR beta diversity was reportedly found in malignant thyroid tumors than in benign nodules (in blood and tumor).

The sample holds many counts of this clone. Its antigen remains unknown. Original processing methods: Researchers built a distant-metastasis classifier for papillary thyroid cancer that drew on CDR3 differences across clinicopathological groups. TCRdb reanalyzed the PCR reads via MiXCR. The V and J calls and clone size come from TCRdb's table, not from the authors' own analysis. The sample yields about 23,000 clones, less than 25% seen once. Patients underwent thyroid surgery, and none had received any treatment before it. The CDR3 covers 11 residues. CDR1 is SEHNR and CDR2 is FQNEAQ in the germline V gene (reference sequence). Deletions cut 4 bases from V and 8 bases from J, with 8 bases between.

The rearrangement joins TRBV7-9 to TRBJ1-2, with D hard to call. The source of this sequence is a female donor with papillary thyroid cancer or a benign thyroid nodule (not recorded which). Some clones in this sample may be carry-over from other donors' samples. Sample: blood. Here the CDR3 reads CASSWDHGYTF. For the CDR3, the DNA is TGTGCCAGCAGCTGGGATCACGGCTACACCTTC.